These T cell receptor beta chains were read from a single sample in a study of monozygotic twins with inflammatory bowel disease. TCRdb reprocessed the 5' RACE reads and stores each CDR3 protein as one record, lacking DNA. This sample's table has about 380,000 distinct CDR3 sequences. The sample consisted of blood. These receptors were taken from a human donor with ulcerative colitis or Crohn's disease, or a healthy co-twin of an affected twin (not recorded which). Each CDR3 is given with its conserved first and last residue. Each record gives: V gene, CDR3 length, J gene, CDR3 protein.

TRBV5-4	17	TRBJ2-5	CASSLPPGRGGAETQYF
TRBV18	15	TRBJ2-2	CASNRQGKTGGELFF
TRBV7-2	15	TRBJ2-4	CASSSSGDRKNIQYF
TRBV27	12	TRBJ1-5	CASSFEGQPQHF
TRBV6-2/TRBV6-3	19	TRBJ2-6	CASSYPGTSVISGANVLTF
TRBV7-9	14	TRBJ2-7	CASSLIGGVYEQYF
TRBV20-1	17	TRBJ2-1	CSARARAGGSNHNEQFF
TRBV9	13	TRBJ1-2	CASSAGPNYGYTF
TRBV7-6	15	TRBJ2-2	CASSRRQENTGELFF
TRBV5-1	16	TRBJ2-1	CASGSSGTTSYNEQFF
TRBV6-2/TRBV6-3	15	TRBJ2-1	CASNHRGESYNEQFF
TRBV20-1	14	TRBJ2-3	CSARDGQGADTQYF
TRBV6-1	14	TRBJ2-1	CASRPGLARYEQFF
TRBV7-6	12	TRBJ2-3	CASSLDVDTQYF
TRBV3-1	16	TRBJ2-3	CASSQGPHGGTDTQYF
TRBV4-3	16	TRBJ2-1	CASSQERWSSYNEQFF